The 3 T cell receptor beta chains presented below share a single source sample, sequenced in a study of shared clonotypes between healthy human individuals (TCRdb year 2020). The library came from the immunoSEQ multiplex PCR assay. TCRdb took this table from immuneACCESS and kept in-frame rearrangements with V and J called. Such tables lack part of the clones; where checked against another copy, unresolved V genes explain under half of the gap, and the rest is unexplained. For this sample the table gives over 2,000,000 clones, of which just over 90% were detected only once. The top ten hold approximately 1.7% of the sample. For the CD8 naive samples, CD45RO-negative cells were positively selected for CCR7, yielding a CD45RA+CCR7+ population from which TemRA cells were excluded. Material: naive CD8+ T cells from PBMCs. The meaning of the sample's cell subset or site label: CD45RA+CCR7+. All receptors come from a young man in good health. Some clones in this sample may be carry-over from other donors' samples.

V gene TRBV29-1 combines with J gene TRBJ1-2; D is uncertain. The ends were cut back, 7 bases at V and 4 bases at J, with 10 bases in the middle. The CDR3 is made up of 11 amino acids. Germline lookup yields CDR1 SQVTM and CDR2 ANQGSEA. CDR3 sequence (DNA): TGCAGCGCCGCGGCTGGCTATGGCTACACCTTC. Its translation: CSAAAGYGYTF.

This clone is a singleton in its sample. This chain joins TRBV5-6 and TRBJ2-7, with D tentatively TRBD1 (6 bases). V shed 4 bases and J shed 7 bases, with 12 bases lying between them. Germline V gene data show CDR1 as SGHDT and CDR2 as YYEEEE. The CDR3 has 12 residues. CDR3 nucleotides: TGTGCCAGCAGCGCACAGGGCTGGGAGCAGTACTTC. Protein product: CASSAQGWEQYF.

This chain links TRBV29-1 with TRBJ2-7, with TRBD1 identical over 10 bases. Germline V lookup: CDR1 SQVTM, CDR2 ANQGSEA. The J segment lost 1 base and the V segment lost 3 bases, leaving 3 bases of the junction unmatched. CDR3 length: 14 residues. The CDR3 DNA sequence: TGCAGCGTTGAGGGGACAGGGGAATCCTACGAGCAGTACTTC. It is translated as CSVEGTGESYEQYF.